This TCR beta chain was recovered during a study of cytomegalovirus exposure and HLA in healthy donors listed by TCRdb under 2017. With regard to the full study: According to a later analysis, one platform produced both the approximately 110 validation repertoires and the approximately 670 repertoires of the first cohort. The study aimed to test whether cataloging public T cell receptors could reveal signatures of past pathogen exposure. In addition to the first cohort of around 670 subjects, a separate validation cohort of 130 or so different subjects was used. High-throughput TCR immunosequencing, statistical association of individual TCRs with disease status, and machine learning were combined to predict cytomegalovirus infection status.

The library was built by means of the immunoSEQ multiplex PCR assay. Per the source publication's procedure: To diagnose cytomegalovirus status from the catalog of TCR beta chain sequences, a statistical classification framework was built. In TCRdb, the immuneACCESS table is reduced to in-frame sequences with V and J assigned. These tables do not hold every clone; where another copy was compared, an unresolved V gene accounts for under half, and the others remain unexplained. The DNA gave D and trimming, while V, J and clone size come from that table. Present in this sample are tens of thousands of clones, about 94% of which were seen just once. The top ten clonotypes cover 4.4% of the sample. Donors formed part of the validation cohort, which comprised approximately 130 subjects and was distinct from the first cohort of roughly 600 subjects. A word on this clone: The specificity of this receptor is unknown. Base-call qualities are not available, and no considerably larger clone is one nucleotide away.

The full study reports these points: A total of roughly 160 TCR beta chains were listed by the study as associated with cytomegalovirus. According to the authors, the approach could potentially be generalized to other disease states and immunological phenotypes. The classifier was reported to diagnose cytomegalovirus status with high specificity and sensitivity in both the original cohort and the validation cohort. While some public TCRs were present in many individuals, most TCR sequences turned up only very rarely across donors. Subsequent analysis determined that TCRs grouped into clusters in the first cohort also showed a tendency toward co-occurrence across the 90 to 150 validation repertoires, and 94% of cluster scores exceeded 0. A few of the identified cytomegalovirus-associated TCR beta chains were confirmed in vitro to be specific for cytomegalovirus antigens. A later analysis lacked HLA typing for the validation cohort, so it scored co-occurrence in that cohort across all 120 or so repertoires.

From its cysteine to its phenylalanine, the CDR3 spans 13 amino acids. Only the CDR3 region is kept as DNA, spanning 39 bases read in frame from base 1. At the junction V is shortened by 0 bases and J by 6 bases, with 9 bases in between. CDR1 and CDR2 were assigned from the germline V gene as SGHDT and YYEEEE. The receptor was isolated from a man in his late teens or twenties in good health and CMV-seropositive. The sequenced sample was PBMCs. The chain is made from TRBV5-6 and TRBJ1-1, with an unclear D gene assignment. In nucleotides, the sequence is TGTGCCAGCAGCTTGGGGTACTTTCCTGAAGCTTTCTTT. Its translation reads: CASSLGYFPEAFF.